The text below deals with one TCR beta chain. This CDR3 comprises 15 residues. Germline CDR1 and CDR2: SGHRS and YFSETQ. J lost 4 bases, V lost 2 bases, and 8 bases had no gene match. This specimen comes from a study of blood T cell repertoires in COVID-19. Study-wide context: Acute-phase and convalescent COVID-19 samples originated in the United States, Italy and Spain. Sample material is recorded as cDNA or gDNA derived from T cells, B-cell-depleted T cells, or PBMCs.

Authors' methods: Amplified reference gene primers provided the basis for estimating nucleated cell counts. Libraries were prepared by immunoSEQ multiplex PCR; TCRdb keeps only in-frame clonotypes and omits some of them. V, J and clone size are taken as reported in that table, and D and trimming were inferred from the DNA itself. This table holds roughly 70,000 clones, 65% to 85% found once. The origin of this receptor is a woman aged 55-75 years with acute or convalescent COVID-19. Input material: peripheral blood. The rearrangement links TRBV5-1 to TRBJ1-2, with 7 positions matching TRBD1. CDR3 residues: CASSFTGATFYGYTF. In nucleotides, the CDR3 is TGCGCCAGCAGCTTTACAGGGGCCACATTCTATGGCTACACCTTC.